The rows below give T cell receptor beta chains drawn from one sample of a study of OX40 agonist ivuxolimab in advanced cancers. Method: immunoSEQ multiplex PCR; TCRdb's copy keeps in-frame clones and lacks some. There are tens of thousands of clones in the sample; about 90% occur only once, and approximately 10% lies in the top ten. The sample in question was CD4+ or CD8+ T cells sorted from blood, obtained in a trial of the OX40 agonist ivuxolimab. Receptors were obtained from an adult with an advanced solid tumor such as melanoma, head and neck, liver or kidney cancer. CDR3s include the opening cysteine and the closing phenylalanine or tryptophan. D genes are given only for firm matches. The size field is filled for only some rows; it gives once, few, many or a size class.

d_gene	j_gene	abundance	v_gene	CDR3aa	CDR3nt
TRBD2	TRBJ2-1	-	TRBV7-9	CASSPSGGRHDGEQFF	TGTGCCAGCAGTCCCAGTGGCGGGAGACACGACGGGGAGCAGTTCTTC
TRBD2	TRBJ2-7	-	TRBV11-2	CASSLGTRTYEQYF	TGTGCCAGCAGCTTAGGGACTAGGACCTACGAGCAGTACTTC
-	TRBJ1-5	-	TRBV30	CAWSALGGQPQHF	TGTGCCTGGAGTGCCCTGGGGGGTCAGCCCCAGCATTTT
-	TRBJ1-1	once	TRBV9	CASSVAPPRGSEAFF	TGTGCCAGCAGCGTAGCCCCCCCCCGGGGCTCTGAAGCTTTCTTT
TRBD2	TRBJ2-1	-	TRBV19	CASSIRSDTSANEQFF	TGTGCCAGTAGTATTAGGTCAGACACTAGCGCCAATGAGCAGTTCTTC
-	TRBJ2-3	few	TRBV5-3	CARRAGVGGVGTDTQYF	TGTGCCAGAAGAGCCGGGGTTGGGGGAGTGGGCACAGATACGCAGTATTTT
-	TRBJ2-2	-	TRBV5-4	CASSTYTGELFF	TGTGCCAGCAGCACATACACCGGGGAGCTGTTTTTT
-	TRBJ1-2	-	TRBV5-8	CASSGVFNYGYTF	TGTGCCAGCAGCGGGGTCTTCAACTATGGCTACACCTTC
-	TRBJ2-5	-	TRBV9	CASSVWSGQETQYF	TGTGCCAGCAGCGTATGGAGCGGCCAAGAGACCCAGTACTTC
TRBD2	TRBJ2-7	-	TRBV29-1	CSVWTSGSPSYEQYF	TGCAGCGTATGGACTAGCGGGAGTCCCTCCTACGAGCAGTACTTC
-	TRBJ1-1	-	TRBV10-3	CAISESSVLGTEAFF	TGTGCCATCAGTGAGTCGAGCGTCCTCGGGACTGAAGCTTTCTTT
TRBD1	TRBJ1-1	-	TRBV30	CAWQGGINTEAFF	TGTGCCTGGCAGGGGGGGATTAACACTGAAGCTTTCTTT
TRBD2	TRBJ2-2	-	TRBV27	CASSRRVGWASGGPNTGELFF	TGTGCCAGCAGCCGCAGAGTTGGTTGGGCTAGCGGGGGGCCGAACACCGGGGAGCTGTTTTTT
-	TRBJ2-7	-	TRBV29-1	CSVGPDGYEQYF	TGCAGCGTTGGCCCCGACGGATACGAGCAGTACTTC
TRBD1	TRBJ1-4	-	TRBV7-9	CASSFQQGHEKLFF	TGTGCCAGCAGCTTCCAACAGGGGCATGAAAAACTGTTTTTT
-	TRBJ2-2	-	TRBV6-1	CASRKEQVDTGELFF	TGTGCCAGCAGGAAGGAACAGGTAGACACCGGGGAGCTGTTTTTT
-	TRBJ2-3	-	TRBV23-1	CASSQRREIRTDTQYF	TGCGCCAGCAGTCAACGCCGGGAGATCCGCACAGATACGCAGTATTTT
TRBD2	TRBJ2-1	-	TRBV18	CASSPPRGLREGLYNEQFF	TGTGCCAGCTCACCACCTAGGGGTCTGCGGGAGGGCCTCTACAATGAGCAGTTCTTC
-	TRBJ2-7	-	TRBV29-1	CSVVGLYEQYF	TGCAGCGTTGTTGGGCTGTACGAGCAGTACTTC
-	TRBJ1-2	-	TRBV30	CAWSAPARNYGYTF	TGTGCCTGGAGTGCGCCCGCTAGGAACTATGGCTACACCTTC
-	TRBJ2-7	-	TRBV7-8	CASSSGTYEQYF	TGTGCCAGCAGCTCCGGTACCTACGAGCAGTACTTC
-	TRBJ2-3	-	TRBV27	CASSLSALSGGRRDTQYF	TGTGCCAGCAGTTTATCGGCATTATCAGGGGGGAGGCGAGATACGCAGTATTTT
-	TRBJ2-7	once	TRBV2	CASSEANSYEQYF	TGTGCCAGCAGTGAGGCGAACTCCTACGAGCAGTACTTC
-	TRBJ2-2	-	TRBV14	CASSQDRAGELFF	TGTGCCAGCAGCCAAGATAGGGCCGGGGAGCTGTTTTTT
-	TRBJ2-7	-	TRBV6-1	CASSEWRGGLYEQYF	TGTGCCAGCAGTGAATGGAGGGGAGGACTCTACGAGCAGTACTTC
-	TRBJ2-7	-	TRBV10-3	CAIRTDTLSYEQYF	TGTGCCATCAGAACCGACACCCTCTCCTACGAGCAGTACTTC
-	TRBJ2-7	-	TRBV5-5	CASSLSAPDRTSYEQYF	TGTGCCAGCAGCCTGTCCGCCCCAGACCGCACCTCCTACGAGCAGTACTTC
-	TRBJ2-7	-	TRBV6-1	CASSEGEGKTYEQYF	TGTGCCAGCAGTGAAGGCGAGGGGAAGACCTACGAGCAGTACTTC
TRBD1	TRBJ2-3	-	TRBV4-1	CASSQVPDRVIDTQYF	TGCGCCAGCAGTCAAGTTCCCGACAGGGTGATAGATACGCAGTATTTT
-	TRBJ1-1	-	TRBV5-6	CASSLGGTLNTEAFF	TGTGCCAGCAGCTTGGGTGGGACTCTGAACACTGAAGCTTTCTTT
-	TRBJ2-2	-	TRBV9	CASSPGDTHTGELFF	TGTGCCAGCAGCCCCGGGGACACACACACCGGGGAGCTGTTTTTT
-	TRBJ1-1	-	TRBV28	CASRDPGTEAFF	TGTGCCAGCAGGGACCCGGGGACTGAAGCTTTCTTT
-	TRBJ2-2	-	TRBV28	CASSLSPLGELFF	TGTGCCAGCAGTTTATCGCCCCTCGGGGAGCTGTTTTTT
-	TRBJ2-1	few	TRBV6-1	CASSSDWAVYNEQFF	TGTGCCAGCAGTTCTGACTGGGCAGTCTACAATGAGCAGTTCTTC
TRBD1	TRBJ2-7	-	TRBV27	CASSLEATGGFYEQYF	TGTGCCAGCAGTTTAGAGGCGACAGGGGGTTTCTACGAGCAGTACTTC
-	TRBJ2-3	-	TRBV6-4	CASSQGVDTQYF	TGTGCCAGCAGCCAAGGGGTAGATACGCAGTATTTT
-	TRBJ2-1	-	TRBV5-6	CASSLVRSSYNEQFF	TGTGCCAGCAGCTTGGTCCGTTCCTCCTACAATGAGCAGTTCTTC
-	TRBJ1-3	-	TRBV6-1	CASNNLTGRRNTIYF	TGTGCCAGCAATAACCTAACAGGGAGAAGAAACACCATATATTTT
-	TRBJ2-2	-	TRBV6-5	CASSYTGAGGLFF	TGTGCCAGCAGTTACACGGGGGCCGGAGGGCTGTTTTTT
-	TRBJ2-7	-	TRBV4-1	CASSQALIGQIEQYF	TGCGCCAGCAGCCAAGCTTTAATAGGGCAGATCGAGCAGTACTTC
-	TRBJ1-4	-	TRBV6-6	CASRQGGEKLFF	TGTGCCAGCAGACAAGGTGGTGAAAAACTGTTTTTT
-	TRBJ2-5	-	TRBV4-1	CASSQDQGTQYF	TGCGCCAGCAGCCAAGATCAGGGGACCCAGTACTTC
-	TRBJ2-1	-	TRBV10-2	CASRGQPYNEQFF	TGCGCCAGTCGTGGCCAGCCCTACAATGAGCAGTTCTTC
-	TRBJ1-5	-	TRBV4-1	CASSPRQAGQPQHF	TGCGCCAGCAGCCCCCGACAGGCGGGGCAGCCCCAGCATTTT
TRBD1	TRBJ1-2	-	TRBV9	CASSPTGGSRGYTF	TGTGCCAGCAGCCCCACAGGGGGTTCGAGGGGCTACACCTTC
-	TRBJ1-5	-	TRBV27	CASQDGGARQPQHF	TGTGCCAGCCAAGATGGGGGGGCACGGCAGCCCCAGCATTTT
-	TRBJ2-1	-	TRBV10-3	CAISESTYLQHEQFF	TGTGCCATCAGTGAGTCCACCTACCTACAGCATGAGCAGTTCTTC
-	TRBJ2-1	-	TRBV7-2	CASSQAWDLYNEQFF	TGTGCCAGCAGCCAGGCTTGGGACCTTTACAATGAGCAGTTCTTC
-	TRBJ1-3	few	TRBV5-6	CASSPNYFGNTIYF	TGTGCCAGCAGTCCAAATTACTTCGGAAACACCATATATTTT
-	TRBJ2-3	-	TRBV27	CASGVSTDTQYF	TGTGCCAGCGGTGTTAGCACAGATACGCAGTATTTT
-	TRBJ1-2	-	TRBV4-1	CASSPSRDRYTF	TGCGCCAGCAGCCCCTCGCGGGACCGCTACACCTTC
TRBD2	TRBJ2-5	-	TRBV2	CASSEGLAGGETQYF	TGTGCCAGCAGTGAAGGGCTAGCGGGAGGAGAGACCCAGTACTTC
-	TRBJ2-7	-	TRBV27	CASSSGPSYEQYF	TGTGCCAGCAGTTCTGGGCCCTCCTACGAGCAGTACTTC
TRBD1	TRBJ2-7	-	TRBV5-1	CASSSQGSYEQYF	TGCGCCAGCAGCTCACAGGGGTCCTACGAGCAGTACTTC
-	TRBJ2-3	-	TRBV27	CASSLGPSSTDTQYF	TGTGCCAGCAGTTTGGGTCCCTCTAGCACAGATACGCAGTATTTT